A single sample gave rise to the 15 T cell receptor beta chains below, sequenced in a study of T cell repertoires in cytomegalovirus infection. Via MiXCR, TCRdb re-called the reads, giving one row per CDR3 protein. The sample has over 450,000 distinct CDR3 sequences, around 11% seen once. What was sequenced was PBMCs. All receptors come from a human donor in good health (CMV status not recorded). Some clones in this sample may be carry-over from other donors' samples.

There are many counts of this clonotype. This sequence joins TRBV7-8 and TRBJ2-3, with 15 bases matching TRBD2. The CDR3 has 19 residues. CDR1 and CDR2 from the germline V gene are SGHVS and FQNEAQ. Germline trimming cut 1 base from V and 2 bases from J; bases unmatched to any gene: 7. CDR3: CASSLGGLAGGANTDTQYF. In DNA, the CDR3 is TGTGCCAGCAGCTTAGGGGGACTAGCGGGAGGCGCAAACACAGATACGCAGTATTTT.

The table lists this clonotype with many counts. CDR3 DNA: TGTGCCAGCAGCCTTTCGGGATTGGGATATTCACCCCTCCACTTT. Translating it yields CASSLSGLGYSPLHF. The chain carries TRBV5-4 and TRBJ1-6; D unresolved. The CDR3 runs 15 residues. Trimming removed 4 bases from V and 8 bases from J, with 16 bases in between. Germline CDR1 reads SGHNT; CDR2 reads YYREEE (reference sequence).

This clonotype was counted at least ten times. The chain carries TRBV14 and TRBJ2-1; 13 positions agree with TRBD2. Per germline, CDR1 SGHDN and CDR2 FVKESK. CDR3 length equals 17 residues. The V and J ends lost 4 bases and 8 bases, in that order; junction bases with no gene match: 11. The CDR3 loop is CASSPGLAGFPSDEQFF. CDR3 coding DNA: TGTGCCAGCAGCCCGGGACTAGCGGGGTTCCCTAGTGATGAGCAGTTCTTC.

In this sample, this clonotype turned up many times. The chain links TRBV12-3 or TRBV12-4 to TRBJ2-7; 10 positions agree with TRBD1. This CDR3 comprises 15 residues. The junction had 12 bases not matched to a gene; V was cut back by 7 bases and J by 6 bases. This CDR3 is CASTHSGTGVLEQYF. In DNA form, the CDR3 reads TGTGCCAGCACACATTCCGGGACAGGGGTTCTCGAGCAGTACTTC.

This clonotype was observed many times. The V and J genes are TRBV12-3 or TRBV12-4 and TRBJ2-3; D is perhaps TRBD1 (6 bases). The CDR3 spans 16 residues. Trimming removed 5 bases from V and 0 bases from J, with 15 bases in between. The chain's CDR3 is CASSQEDRLSTDTQYF. DNA for the CDR3: TGTGCCAGCAGTCAAGAAGACAGGCTCAGCACAGATACGCAGTATTTT.

This clonotype was seen at least ten times. V usage is TRBV6-1 and J usage is TRBJ2-7; no reliable D call. Germline-derived CDR1 and CDR2 are MNHNS and SASEGT. V gave up 6 bases and J gave up 4 bases, with 10 bases separating them. This CDR3 has 12 amino acids. CDR3 nucleotides: TGTGCCAGCAGAATTCGTCCTTACGAGCAGTACTTC. Its protein product is CASRIRPYEQYF.

The chain uses TRBV12-3 or TRBV12-4 and TRBJ1-6; 8 nucleotides agree with TRBD1. The CDR3 runs 15 residues. J lost 10 bases, V lost 4 bases, and 9 bases had no gene match. CDR3 sequence (DNA): TGTGCCAGCAGTTCAAGACAGGGGTTAGGGTCACCCCTCCACTTT. Amino acids: CASSSRQGLGSPLHF.

This clonotype was observed a few times. V and J are TRBV12-3 or TRBV12-4 and TRBJ2-3; 7 bases agree with TRBD2. With 6 bases clipped from V and 5 bases from J, the junction kept 14 bases outside the gene matches. This CDR3 spans 16 amino acids. CDR3 sequence: CASSLRGERGLDTQYF. CDR3 sequence (DNA): TGTGCCAGCAGCCTTCGGGGGGAGCGGGGCCTAGATACGCAGTATTTT.

This clonotype was found many times. The chain carries TRBV28 and TRBJ2-5, with D possibly matching TRBD2 (7 bases). Trimming stripped 5 bases from V and 5 bases from J, with 15 bases between. The CDR3 has 14 residues. Looked up from germline, CDR1 is MDHEN and CDR2 is SYDVKM. The DNA of the CDR3 is TGTGCCAGCAGTCCCTGGGGGCGGGAGGAGACCCAGTACTTC. Protein product: CASSPWGREETQYF.

This rearrangement joins TRBV12-3 or TRBV12-4 to TRBJ2-2; the D gene is possibly TRBD2 (6 bases). Trimming shortened V by 2 bases and J by 0 bases, and 28 bases separated the two germline ends. There are 22 residues in the CDR3. The CDR3 nucleotides read TGTGCCAGCAGTTTATTCGGTCGGGGGATATTTGTTAGCGGCGCGAACACCGGGGAGCTGTTTTTT. This gives the protein CASSLFGRGIFVSGANTGELFF.

This clonotype came up many times. The chain has TRBV12-3 or TRBV12-4 and TRBJ2-2, with D possibly TRBD2 on 7 matching bases. This CDR3 has 14 residues. V was cut by 4 bases and J by 7 bases, with 13 bases left in between. This CDR3 is CASSSAGANGELFF. For the CDR3, the DNA is TGTGCCAGCAGTTCGGCGGGGGCGAACGGGGAGCTGTTTTTT.

The V and J genes are TRBV5-6 and TRBJ1-5; no firm D call. Trimming took off 0 bases at V and 11 bases at J, with 12 bases between the two ends. The CDR3 extends over 13 amino acids. Per germline, CDR1 SGHDT and CDR2 YYEEEE. The CDR3 sequence: CASSLGAPATQHF. DNA for the CDR3: TGTGCCAGCAGCTTGGGGGCGCCGGCTACCCAGCATTTT.

Ten or more counts support this clonotype. The V call is TRBV28, the J call TRBJ2-1, with D tentatively TRBD2 (6 bases). The CDR3 is made up of 16 amino acids. Germline-derived CDR1 and CDR2 are MDHEN and SYDVKM. With 2 bases removed from V and 3 bases from J, the gap between germline ends came to 14 bases. In nucleotides, the CDR3 is TGTGCCAGCAGTTTAATCGGTAGCGGTTTCTACAATGAGCAGTTCTTC. It is translated as CASSLIGSGFYNEQFF.

This clonotype was observed at least ten times. The gene calls are TRBV12-3 or TRBV12-4 and TRBJ1-5; no clear D. The V end lost 8 bases, the J end lost 3 bases, and 11 bases lay between the germline ends. There are 13 residues in the CDR3. The CDR3 sequence is CASGQENNQPQHF. For the CDR3, the DNA is TGTGCCAGCGGGCAAGAAAACAATCAGCCCCAGCATTTT.

The table lists this clonotype with many counts. The V gene is TRBV12-3 or TRBV12-4, the J gene TRBJ1-1, with D possibly matching TRBD1 (6 bases). This CDR3 is built from 12 residues. Trimming pared 8 bases from V and 4 bases from J, leaving 11 bases between. This chain's CDR3 is CASGGPSTEAFF. The CDR3, as DNA: TGTGCCAGCGGGGGCCCGAGCACTGAAGCTTTCTTT.